This TCR beta chain came from a study of identical twins. Broader study findings: Twins shared out-of-frame alpha sequences with excess low generation probability. Models, which agreed with sharing between unrelated individuals, nonetheless underestimated the out-of-frame TCR alpha sharing seen in monozygotic twins.

Template switching added a universal primer site, and cDNA bore unique molecular identifiers. TCRdb re-derived calls from the 5' RACE reads in MiXCR, one entry per CDR3 protein. Of some 1,700,000 distinct CDR3 sequences listed, around a third were seen once; the top ten hold under 0.35%. In every case, the donor was a healthy Caucasian. With regard to this clonotype: The antigen remains undetermined.

The sequence was collected from a newborn girl in good health. The sequencing sample was made of cord blood.

CDR3 nucleotide sequence: TGTGCCAGCAGTTTTCAGCGGTTTTCCTACGAGCAGTACTTC. Residues: CASSFQRFSYEQYF. The V and J genes are TRBV27 and TRBJ2-7, with a weak D call TRBD2 (5 bases). This CDR3 spans 14 amino acids. Trimming took 3 bases from V and 1 from J, leaving 10 bases between them. Germline CDR1 is MNHEY and CDR2 is SMNVEV (reference sequence).